In this sample, the clone carrying this T cell receptor (beta chain) turned up a few times. Its antigen is still unknown. This record belongs to a study of human T cells and chemical hapten exposure. Study-wide points: With DPC sensitization, TCRs exceeding 1 in 1000 frequency showed no change.

As to time point: patch test 1, 2 weeks after DPC sensitization. Treatment of the sample: therapeutic diphenylcyclopropenone sensitization with weekly scalp DPC. The drawing of blood occurred before each patch test was applied. MiXCR was run by TCRdb on the RACE reads, yielding one entry per CDR3 protein. This sample yields 75,000 to 90,000 distinct CDR3 sequences, of which about a tenth are seen a single time; 1.3% to 1.5% belongs to the top ten. Source: whole blood, taken in connection with sensitization to the hapten diphenylcyclopropenone (DPC). The TCR sequence derives from a woman aged 45 to 65 with alopecia areata. Some clones in this sample may be carry-over from other donors' samples.

CDR3 region: CASSPRGGTRNTEAFF. CDR3 DNA sequence: TGTGCCAGCAGCCCCCGGGGTGGTACCCGGAACACTGAAGCTTTCTTT. This chain joins TRBV3-1 and TRBJ1-1; the D is unclear. The CDR3 consists of 16 residues. V lost 4 bases and J lost 1, with 16 bases in between. Germline assignment: CDR1 LGHDT and CDR2 YNNKEL (reference sequence).